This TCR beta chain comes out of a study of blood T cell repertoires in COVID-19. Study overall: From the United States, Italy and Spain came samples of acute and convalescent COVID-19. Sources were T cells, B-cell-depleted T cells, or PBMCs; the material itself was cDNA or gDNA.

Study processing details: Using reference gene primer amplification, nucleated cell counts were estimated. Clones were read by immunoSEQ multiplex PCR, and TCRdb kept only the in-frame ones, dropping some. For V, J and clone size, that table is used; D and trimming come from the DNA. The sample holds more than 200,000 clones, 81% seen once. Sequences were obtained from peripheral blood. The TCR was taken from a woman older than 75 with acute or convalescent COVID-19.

For the CDR3, the DNA is TGCGCCAGCAGCTTGGACGGGACAGGGGAAGTCACTGAAGCTTTCTTT. It encodes CASSLDGTGEVTEAFF. V usage is TRBV5-1 and J usage is TRBJ1-1, with 10 bases that match TRBD1. The CDR3 has 16 amino acids. CDR1 and CDR2 (germline): SGHRS, YFSETQ. Losses at the gene ends were 0 bases for V and 4 bases for J; bases not matched to a gene: 6.